A single sample gave rise to the 26 T cell receptor beta chains below, sequenced in a study of T cells in Graves' hyperthyroidism and ophthalmopathy. What was amplified from RNA transcripts were TCR beta CDR3 regions. Researchers ran a first-round RT-PCR on the TCR CDR3 using the HTBI primer set. TCRdb reanalysed the multiplex PCR reads using MiXCR and keeps one entry per CDR3 protein. This table has over 150,000 distinct CDR3 sequences, about a sixth appearing once. The sample taken for sequencing was blood. The receptors originated from a woman aged 50 to 60 with Graves' hyperthyroidism.

This clonotype was recorded at least ten times. The chain joins TRBV7-2 to TRBJ2-1; 8 nucleotides agree with TRBD1. With 1 base clipped from V and 6 bases from J, the junction kept 2 bases outside the gene matches. Germline CDR1 and CDR2: SGHTA and FQGNSA. CDR3 length: 14 amino acids. The CDR3 DNA reads TGTGCCAGCAGCTTAGGGGGACAGGTCAATGAGCAGTTCTTC. Translated: CASSLGGQVNEQFF.

This clonotype was observed at least ten times. The J gene is TRBJ2-1, the V gene TRBV12-3 or TRBV12-4; D gene ambiguous. The CDR3 is 13 residues long. V lost 10 bases to trimming and J lost 6 bases, with 16 bases between them. CDR3 residues: CATAVPVGNEQFF. The CDR3 bases are TGTGCCACCGCGGTTCCGGTTGGCAATGAGCAGTTCTTC.

This clonotype has a count of ten or more. This chain connects TRBV4-1 to TRBJ2-3; D is uncertain. Trimming cost V 1 base and J 0 bases, with 8 bases left between them. CDR1 is MGHRA and CDR2 is YSYEKL in the germline V gene. There are 15 residues in the CDR3. CDR3 bases: TGCGCCAGCAGCCAAGTCTCGGAGAGCACAGATACGCAGTATTTT. This codes for CASSQVSESTDTQYF.

This clonotype came up many times. In DNA, the CDR3 is TGCAGCGGGCTCGGGACTTCGGAGTACAATGAGCAGTTCTTC. Its translation: CSGLGTSEYNEQFF. V and J are TRBV29-1 and TRBJ2-1; the D gene is possibly TRBD2 (6 bases). V lost 7 bases to trimming and J lost 4 bases, with 17 bases between them. The CDR3 sequence is 14 residues long. The germline V gene has CDR1 SQVTM and CDR2 ANQGSEA.

This clonotype was counted a few times. The V gene is TRBV30, the J gene TRBJ2-7, with D maybe TRBD1 (5 bases). V lost 2 bases and J lost 4, with 9 bases in between. The CDR3 runs to 12 residues. From germline, CDR1 is GTSNPN and CDR2 SVGIG (reference sequence). The CDR3 DNA sequence: TGTGCCTGGAGTACAGGACCTTACGAGCAGTACTTC. Translated: CAWSTGPYEQYF.

There are many counts of this clonotype. V usage is TRBV7-3 and J usage is TRBJ2-5; 10 bases agree with TRBD1. Germline values: CDR1 SGHTA, CDR2 FQGTGA. Germline trimming cut 4 bases from V and 5 bases from J; bases unmatched to any gene: 7. There are 15 residues in the CDR3. CDR3 coding DNA: TGTGCCAGCAGCTCCCCCGGGACAGGGGAGGAGACCCAGTACTTC. It translates to CASSSPGTGEETQYF.

This clonotype showed up just a few times. The gene calls are TRBV20-1 and TRBJ2-1, with TRBD2 matching over 8 bases. The length of the CDR3 is 14 residues. CDR1 and CDR2 (germline): DFQATT, SNEGSKA (reference sequence). Germline trimming cut 5 bases from V and 7 bases from J; bases unmatched to any gene: 10. The CDR3 bases are TGCAGTGCTCTGTACGGGGGGGCTGGGAATGAGCAGTTCTTC. Its translation is CSALYGGAGNEQFF.

There are many counts of this clonotype. This chain joins TRBV28 and TRBJ2-7; TRBD2 is a possible D gene (7 bases). V lost 5 bases and J 6 bases, leaving 20 bases between the germline ends. This CDR3 has 15 residues. Germline V CDR1 and CDR2: MDHEN, SYDVKM. Here the CDR3 DNA reads TGTGCCAGCAGTGAGGTAACAACAGGGAGGGGCGAGCAGTACTTC. It encodes CASSEVTTGRGEQYF.

This clonotype was observed at least ten times. The chain links TRBV10-3 to TRBJ2-1; 14 positions agree with TRBD2. The junction had 3 bases not matched to a gene; V was cut back by 2 bases and J by 6 bases. The germline CDR1 and CDR2 sequences are ENHRY and SYGVKD. The CDR3 consists of 16 residues. CDR3 sequence: CAISEGLAGGFNEQFF. The CDR3 DNA is TGTGCCATCAGTGAGGGACTAGCGGGAGGATTCAATGAGCAGTTCTTC.

In this sample, this clonotype turned up many times. The chain uses TRBV5-1 and TRBJ2-3, with TRBD1 as a possible D gene (6 bases). V lost 5 bases and J lost 0, with 7 bases in between. This CDR3 region has 13 residues. Germline V lookup: CDR1 SGHRS, CDR2 YFSETQ. CDR3 nucleotides: TGCGCCAGCAGAGGGACAAGCACAGATACGCAGTATTTT. Its translation: CASRGTSTDTQYF.

This clonotype occurred a few times. The gene calls are TRBV13 and TRBJ1-2; 12 positions match TRBD1. CDR1 and CDR2 from the germline V gene are PRHDT and FYEKMQ (reference sequence). Unmatched junction bases numbered 4, after V lost 5 bases and J lost 0 bases. This CDR3 comprises 16 residues. CDR3 sequence reads: CASSPGTGGSNYGYTF. In DNA form, the CDR3 reads TGTGCCAGCAGCCCCGGGACAGGGGGCTCTAACTATGGCTACACCTTC.

The CDR3 DNA sequence: TGTGCCAGCAGCCCCGATAGACAGGGGGAAGGTGGCTACACCTTC. It specifies CASSPDRQGEGGYTF. The chain has TRBV12-3 or TRBV12-4 and TRBJ1-2; 9 bases align to TRBD1. The J segment lost 7 bases and the V segment lost 6 bases, leaving 12 bases of the junction unmatched. This CDR3 has 15 residues.

The V gene is TRBV10-3, the J gene TRBJ1-2; D gene ambiguous. V shed 7 bases and J shed 2 bases, with 14 bases lying between them. This CDR3 is 14 amino acids long. CDR1 is ENHRY and CDR2 is SYGVKD in the germline V gene. The CDR3 DNA sequence: TGTGCCATCAAGAATAGAGCACAAAACTATGGCTACACCTTC. Translated, it gives CAIKNRAQNYGYTF.

This clonotype occurred many times. The chain links TRBV28 to TRBJ2-7; 10 bases agree with TRBD1. V shed 1 base, J shed 1 base, and the junction held 7 bases outside the gene matches. This CDR3 spans 17 amino acids. CDR1 and CDR2 (germline): MDHEN, SYDVKM. This CDR3 is CASSLSGTGDYSYEQYF. Written as DNA, the CDR3 is TGTGCCAGCAGTTTATCGGGGACAGGGGATTATTCCTACGAGCAGTACTTC.

This chain's CDR3 is CASSLDSDRGYTF. CDR3 bases: TGCGCCAGCAGCTTGGACAGCGATCGTGGCTACACCTTC. The V and J genes are TRBV5-1 and TRBJ1-2; D is unclear. The CDR3 covers 13 residues. Germline assignment: CDR1 SGHRS and CDR2 YFSETQ. V lost 0 bases, J lost 7 bases, and 10 bases lay in between.

This clonotype was found many times. The chain links TRBV29-1 to TRBJ2-5; the D gene is possibly TRBD2 (5 bases). The V gene lost 7 bases and the J gene lost 0 bases, with 9 bases spanning the gap. The germline CDR1 and CDR2 sequences are SQVTM and ANQGSEA. The CDR3 has 12 amino acids. As DNA, the CDR3 is TGCAGCGCAAGCGGTAACCAAGAGACCCAGTACTTC. Protein sequence: CSASGNQETQYF.

This clonotype was seen many times. The chain has TRBV6-1 and TRBJ2-3; the match to TRBD2 covers 10 bases. Germline lookup yields CDR1 MNHNS and CDR2 SASEGT. V shed 7 bases and J 5 bases; nucleotides not matched to a gene: 3. CDR3 length: 13 amino acids. CDR3 sequence reads: CASIAGGVDTQYF. The CDR3, as DNA: TGTGCCAGCATAGCGGGAGGAGTAGATACGCAGTATTTT.

This clonotype came up a few times. This chain links TRBV7-9 with TRBJ1-1; D remains ambiguous. V was trimmed by 1 base and J by 10 bases, leaving 16 bases between them. Germline assignment: CDR1 SEHNR and CDR2 FQNEAQ (reference sequence). This CDR3 is built from 14 residues. CDR3 DNA: TGTGCCAGCAGCTTAGACCTCCCGGGGTCGGCAGCTTTCTTT. It translates to CASSLDLPGSAAFF.

Turning to this clonotype: A much larger clone is a single base away; this may be a read error. The V gene is TRBV15, the J gene TRBJ2-7; D unresolved. The CDR3 runs 13 residues. Germline V gene data show CDR1 as LNHNV and CDR2 as YYDKDF (reference sequence). DNA of the CDR3: TGTGCCACCAGCCAACGGTGGGTGTACGAGCAGTGCTTC. Protein product: CATSQRWVYEQCF.

The CDR3 loop reads CATSDPASGKETQYF. The CDR3 DNA is TGTGCCACCAGTGATCCCGCTAGCGGTAAAGAGACCCAGTACTTC. This chain joins TRBV24-1 and TRBJ2-5, with 7 bases fitting TRBD2. The CDR3 loop spans 15 amino acids. Germline V gene sequence: CDR1 KGHDR, CDR2 SFDVKD. Losses at the gene ends were 3 bases for V and 3 bases for J; bases not matched to a gene: 6.

This clonotype was found many times. The V call is TRBV12-3 or TRBV12-4, the J call TRBJ1-1, with no clear D. The germline V and J ends were trimmed by 7 bases and 4 bases, with 31 bases remaining between them. The CDR3 runs 19 residues. CDR3 residues: CASKRRTGTGSWKGTEAFF. The DNA of the CDR3 is TGTGCCAGCAAGAGGCGGACTGGAACTGGGAGTTGGAAGGGCACTGAAGCTTTCTTT.

This clonotype was seen only a few times. This sequence joins TRBV5-1 and TRBJ2-3; D unresolved. The germline V gene has CDR1 SGHRS and CDR2 YFSETQ. V shed 0 bases and J shed 6 bases, with 11 bases lying between them. The CDR3 extends over 14 amino acids. Here the CDR3 DNA reads TGCGCCAGCAGCTTGGATGGGGTCGAGGATACGCAGTATTTT. Protein sequence: CASSLDGVEDTQYF.

This chain joins TRBV2 and TRBJ1-2; 8 positions agree with TRBD1. V lost 5 bases, J lost 8 bases, and 10 bases stayed unmatched. This CDR3 comprises 14 residues. Germline lookup yields CDR1 SNHLY and CDR2 FYNNEI. CDR3 nucleotide sequence: TGTGCCAGCAGTTCTTCTGGACAGGGTGAGGGCTACACCTTC. Translated, it gives CASSSSGQGEGYTF.

This clonotype has at least ten counts. V gene TRBV29-1 combines with J gene TRBJ2-7; 8 positions agree with TRBD2. V was pared by 4 bases and J by 2 bases, with 7 bases of the junction left unmatched. The CDR3 is made up of 14 amino acids. CDR1 is SQVTM, CDR2 ANQGSEA, per germline. CDR3 residues: CSVARREVTYEQYF. CDR3 in DNA: TGCAGCGTTGCGAGGCGGGAGGTGACCTACGAGCAGTACTTC.

This chain links TRBV4-2 with TRBJ1-6; D uncertain. CDR1 is LGHNA, CDR2 YNFKEQ, per germline. The CDR3 has 15 residues. V lost 3 bases and J 4 bases, leaving 10 bases between the germline ends. The CDR3 here is CASSQEASYNSPLHF. The CDR3 nucleotides are TGTGCCAGCAGCCAGGAGGCAAGTTATAATTCACCCCTCCACTTT.

This clonotype was seen a handful of times. The V and J genes are TRBV27 and TRBJ1-3, with D possibly being TRBD1 (5 bases). This CDR3 region has 13 residues. Trimming left V 3 bases short and J 4 bases short, with 7 bases between. Looked up from germline, CDR1 is MNHEY and CDR2 is SMNVEV (reference sequence). The chain's CDR3 is CASSLTVGNTIYF. The DNA for the CDR3 is TGTGCCAGCAGTTTGACAGTGGGAAACACCATATATTTT.